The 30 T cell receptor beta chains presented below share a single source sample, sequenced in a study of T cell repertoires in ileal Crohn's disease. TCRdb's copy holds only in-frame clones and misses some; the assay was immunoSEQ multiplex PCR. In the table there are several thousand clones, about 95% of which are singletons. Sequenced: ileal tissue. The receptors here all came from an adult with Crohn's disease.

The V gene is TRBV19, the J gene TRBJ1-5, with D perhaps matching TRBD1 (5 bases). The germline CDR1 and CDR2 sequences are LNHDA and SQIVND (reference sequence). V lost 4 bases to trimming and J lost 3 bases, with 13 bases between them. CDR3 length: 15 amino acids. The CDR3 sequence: CASSTIDSPNQPQHF. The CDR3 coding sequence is TGTGCCAGTAGTACTATCGACAGCCCCAATCAGCCCCAGCATTTT.

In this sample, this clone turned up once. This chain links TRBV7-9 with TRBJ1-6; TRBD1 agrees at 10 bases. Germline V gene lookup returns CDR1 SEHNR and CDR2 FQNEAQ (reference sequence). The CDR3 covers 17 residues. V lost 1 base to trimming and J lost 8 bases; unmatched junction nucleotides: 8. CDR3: CASSLDPPGQGHSPLHF. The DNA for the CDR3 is TGTGCCAGCAGCTTAGATCCCCCGGGACAGGGGCATTCACCCCTCCACTTT. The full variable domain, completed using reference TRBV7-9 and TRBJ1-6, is DTGVSQNPRHKITKRGQNVTFRCDPISEHNRLYWYRQTLGQGPEFLTYFQNEAQLEKSRLLSDRFSAERPKGSFSTLEIQRTEQGDSAMYLCASSLDPPGQGHSPLHFGNGTRLTVT.

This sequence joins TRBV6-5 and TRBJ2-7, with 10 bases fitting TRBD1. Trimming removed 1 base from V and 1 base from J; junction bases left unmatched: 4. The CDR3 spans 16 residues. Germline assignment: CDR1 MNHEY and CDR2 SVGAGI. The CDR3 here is CASSYLRTGGSYEQYV. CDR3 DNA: TGTGCCAGCAGTTACTTGAGGACAGGGGGTTCCTACGAGCAGTACGTC.

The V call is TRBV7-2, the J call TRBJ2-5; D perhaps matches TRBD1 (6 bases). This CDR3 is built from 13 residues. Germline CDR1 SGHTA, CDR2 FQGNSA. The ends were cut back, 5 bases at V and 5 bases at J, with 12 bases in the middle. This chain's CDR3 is CASSPDRRETQYF. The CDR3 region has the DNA TGTGCCAGCAGCCCCGACAGGAGGGAGACCCAGTACTTC. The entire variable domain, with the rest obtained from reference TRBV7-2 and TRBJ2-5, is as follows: GAGVSQSPSNKVTEKGKDVELRCDPISGHTALYWYRQSLGQGLEFLIYFQGNSAPDKSGLPSDRFSAERTGGSVSTLTIQRTQQEDSAVYLCASSPDRRETQYFGPGTRLLVL.

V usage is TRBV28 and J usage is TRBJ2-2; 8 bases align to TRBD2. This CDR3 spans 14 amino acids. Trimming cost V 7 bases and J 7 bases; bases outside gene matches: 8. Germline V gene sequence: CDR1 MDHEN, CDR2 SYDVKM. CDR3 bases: TGTGCCAGCACCCGACTAGCGAAAGGCGGGGAGCTGTTTTTT. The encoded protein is CASTRLAKGGELFF.

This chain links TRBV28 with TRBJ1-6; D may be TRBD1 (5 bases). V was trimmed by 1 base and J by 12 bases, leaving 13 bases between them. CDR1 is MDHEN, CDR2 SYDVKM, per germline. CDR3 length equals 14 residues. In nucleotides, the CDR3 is TGTGCCAGCAGTTTATTCCGGGACTTCCAACCCCTCCACTTT. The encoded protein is CASSLFRDFQPLHF.

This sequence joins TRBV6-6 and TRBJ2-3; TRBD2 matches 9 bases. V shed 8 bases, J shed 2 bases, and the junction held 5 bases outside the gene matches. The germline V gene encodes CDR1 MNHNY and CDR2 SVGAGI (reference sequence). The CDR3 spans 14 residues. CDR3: CASRGGALTDTQYF. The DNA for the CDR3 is TGTGCCAGCCGCGGGGGGGCTCTCACAGATACGCAGTATTTT.

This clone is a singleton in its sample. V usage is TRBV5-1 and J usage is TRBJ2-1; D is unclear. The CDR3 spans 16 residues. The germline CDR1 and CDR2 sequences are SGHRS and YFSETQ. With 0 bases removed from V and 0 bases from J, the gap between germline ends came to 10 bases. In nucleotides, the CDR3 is TGCGCCAGCAGCTTGGTCAGGTCGAGCTCCTACAATGAGCAGTTCTTC. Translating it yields CASSLVRSSSYNEQFF. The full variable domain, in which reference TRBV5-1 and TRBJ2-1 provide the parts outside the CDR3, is KAGVTQTPRYLIKTRGQQVTLSCSPISGHRSVSWYQQTPGQGLQFLFEYFSETQRNKGNFPGRFSGRQFSNSRSEMNVSTLELGDSALYLCASSLVRSSSYNEQFFGPGTRLTVL.

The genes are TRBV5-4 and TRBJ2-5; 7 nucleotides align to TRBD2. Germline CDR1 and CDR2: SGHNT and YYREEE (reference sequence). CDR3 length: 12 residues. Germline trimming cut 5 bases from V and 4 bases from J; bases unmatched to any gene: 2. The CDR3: CASRSSGETQYF. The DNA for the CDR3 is TGTGCCAGCAGATCTAGCGGAGAGACCCAGTACTTC.

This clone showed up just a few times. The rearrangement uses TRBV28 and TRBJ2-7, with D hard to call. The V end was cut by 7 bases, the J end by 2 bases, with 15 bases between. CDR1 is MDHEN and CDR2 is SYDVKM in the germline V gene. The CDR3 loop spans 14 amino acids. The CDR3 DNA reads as TGTGCCAGCATCAGTGGCCCCCTTACCTACGAGCAGTACTTC. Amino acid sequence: CASISGPLTYEQYF.

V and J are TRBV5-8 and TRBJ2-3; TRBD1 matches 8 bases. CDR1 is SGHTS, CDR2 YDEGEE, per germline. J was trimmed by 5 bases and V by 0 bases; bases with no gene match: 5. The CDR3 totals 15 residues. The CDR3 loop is CASSLGDRRLDTQYF. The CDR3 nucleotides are TGTGCCAGCAGCTTGGGGGACAGGCGGCTAGATACGCAGTATTTT.

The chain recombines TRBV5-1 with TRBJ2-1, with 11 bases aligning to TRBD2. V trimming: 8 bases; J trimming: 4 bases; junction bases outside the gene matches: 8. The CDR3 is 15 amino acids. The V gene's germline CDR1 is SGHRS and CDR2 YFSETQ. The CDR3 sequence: CASTLAGGVYNEQFF. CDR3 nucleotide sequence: TGCGCCAGTACCTTAGCGGGGGGGGTATACAATGAGCAGTTCTTC.

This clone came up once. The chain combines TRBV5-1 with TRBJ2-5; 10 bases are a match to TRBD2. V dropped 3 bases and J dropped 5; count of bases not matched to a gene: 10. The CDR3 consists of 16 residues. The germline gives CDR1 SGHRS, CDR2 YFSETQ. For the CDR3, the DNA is TGCGCCAGCAGCTCCCGTGCTAGCGGGGGCGGGGAGACCCAGTACTTC. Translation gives CASSSRASGGGETQYF.

The CDR3 coding sequence is TGTGCCAGCAGCTTTAGTAGCTCCTACGAGCAGTACTTC. As protein: CASSFSSSYEQYF. J is TRBJ2-7 and V is TRBV5-4; D unclear. Germline assignment: CDR1 SGHNT and CDR2 YYREEE (reference sequence). Trimming took 2 bases from V and 0 from J, leaving 6 bases between them. CDR3 size: 13 residues.

The CDR3 DNA follows: TGTGCCAGTAGAAACACACAGGGGGCAGGTCAGCCCCAGCATTTT. This encodes CASRNTQGAGQPQHF. The chain couples TRBV19 to TRBJ1-5; TRBD1 aligns across 9 bases. Germline CDR1 reads LNHDA; CDR2 reads SQIVND (reference sequence). The V segment lost 6 bases and the J segment 6 bases; nucleotides outside the gene matches: 9. The CDR3 covers 15 residues. Complete variable domain (other parts from reference TRBV19 and TRBJ1-5): DGGITQSPKYLFRKEGQNVTLSCEQNLNHDAMYWYRQDPGQGLRLIYYSQIVNDFQKGDIAEGYSVSREKKESFPLTVTSAQKNPTAFYLCASRNTQGAGQPQHFGDGTRLSIL.

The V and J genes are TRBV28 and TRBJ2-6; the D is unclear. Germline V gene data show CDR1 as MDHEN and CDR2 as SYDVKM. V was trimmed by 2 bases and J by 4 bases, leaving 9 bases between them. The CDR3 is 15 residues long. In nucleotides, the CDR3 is TGTGCCAGCAGTTTAGGAGAATCCGGGGCCAACGTCCTGACTTTC. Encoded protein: CASSLGESGANVLTF.

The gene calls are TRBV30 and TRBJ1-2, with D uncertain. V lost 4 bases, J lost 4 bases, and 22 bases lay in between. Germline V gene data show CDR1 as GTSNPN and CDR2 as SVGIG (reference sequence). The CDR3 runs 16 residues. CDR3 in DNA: TGTGCCTGGACGCTAGTGGCAAATAAAAGGAGCTATGGCTACACCTTC. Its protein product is CAWTLVANKRSYGYTF.

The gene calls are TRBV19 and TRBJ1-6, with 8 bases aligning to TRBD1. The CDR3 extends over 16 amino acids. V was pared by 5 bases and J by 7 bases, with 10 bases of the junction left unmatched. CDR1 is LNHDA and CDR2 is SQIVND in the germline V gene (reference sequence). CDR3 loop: CASSAPAPGGNSPLHF. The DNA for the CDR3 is TGTGCCAGTAGTGCCCCCGCGCCAGGGGGCAATTCACCCCTCCACTTT.

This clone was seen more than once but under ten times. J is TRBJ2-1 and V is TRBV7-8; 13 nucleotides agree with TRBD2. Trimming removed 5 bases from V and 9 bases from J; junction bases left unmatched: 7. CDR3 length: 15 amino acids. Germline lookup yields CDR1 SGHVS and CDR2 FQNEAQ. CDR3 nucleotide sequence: TGTGCCAGCAGCCTCCAAGGGACTAGCGGGGCTGAGCAGTTCTTC. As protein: CASSLQGTSGAEQFF.

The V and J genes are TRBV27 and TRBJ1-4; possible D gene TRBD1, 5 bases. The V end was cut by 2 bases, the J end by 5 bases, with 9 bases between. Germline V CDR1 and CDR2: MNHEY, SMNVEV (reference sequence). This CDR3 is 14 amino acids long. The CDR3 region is CASSLGGLNEKLFF. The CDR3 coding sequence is TGTGCCAGCAGTTTAGGGGGACTAAATGAAAAACTGTTTTTT. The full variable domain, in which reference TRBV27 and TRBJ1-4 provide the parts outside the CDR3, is EAQVTQNPRYLITVTGKKLTVTCSQNMNHEYMSWYRQDPGLGLRQIYYSMNVEVTDKGDVPEGYKVSRKEKRNFPLILESPSPNQTSLYFCASSLGGLNEKLFFGSGTQLSVL.

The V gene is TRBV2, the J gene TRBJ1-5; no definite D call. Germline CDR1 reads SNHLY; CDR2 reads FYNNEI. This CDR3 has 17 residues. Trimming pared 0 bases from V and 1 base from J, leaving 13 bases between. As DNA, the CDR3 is TGTGCCAGCAGTGAAGCGCGAAGGCGGGTAAGCAATCAGCCCCAGCATTTT. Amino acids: CASSEARRRVSNQPQHF.

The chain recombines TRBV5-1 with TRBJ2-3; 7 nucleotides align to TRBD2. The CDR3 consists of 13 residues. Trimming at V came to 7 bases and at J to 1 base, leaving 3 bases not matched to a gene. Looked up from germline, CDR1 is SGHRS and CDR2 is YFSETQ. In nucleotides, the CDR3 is TGCGCCAGCCGGGACTACGGCACAGATACGCAGTATTTT. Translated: CASRDYGTDTQYF.

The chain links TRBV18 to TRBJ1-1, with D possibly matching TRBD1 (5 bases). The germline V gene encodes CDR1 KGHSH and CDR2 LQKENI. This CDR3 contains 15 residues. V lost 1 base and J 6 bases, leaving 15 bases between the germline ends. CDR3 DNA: TGTGCCAGCTCACCACGGGTAGGATGGGACTCTGAAGCTTTCTTT. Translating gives CASSPRVGWDSEAFF.

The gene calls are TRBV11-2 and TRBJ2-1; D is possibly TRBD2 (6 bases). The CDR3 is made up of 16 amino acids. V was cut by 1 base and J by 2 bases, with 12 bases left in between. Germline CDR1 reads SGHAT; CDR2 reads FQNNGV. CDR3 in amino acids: CASSLVGGVPYNEQFF. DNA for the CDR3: TGTGCCAGCAGCTTAGTCGGCGGGGTTCCCTACAATGAGCAGTTCTTC. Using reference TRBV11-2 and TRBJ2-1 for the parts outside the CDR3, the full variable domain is EAGVAQSPRYKIIEKRQSVAFWCNPISGHATLYWYQQILGQGPKLLIQFQNNGVVDDSQLPKDRFSAERLKGVDSTLKIQPAKLEDSAVYLCASSLVGGVPYNEQFFGPGTRLTVL.

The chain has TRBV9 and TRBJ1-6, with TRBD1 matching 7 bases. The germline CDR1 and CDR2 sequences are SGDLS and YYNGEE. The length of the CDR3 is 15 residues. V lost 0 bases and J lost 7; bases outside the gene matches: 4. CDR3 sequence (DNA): TGTGCCAGCAGCGTAGCCGGACAGGCCAATTCACCCCTCCACTTT. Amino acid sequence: CASSVAGQANSPLHF.

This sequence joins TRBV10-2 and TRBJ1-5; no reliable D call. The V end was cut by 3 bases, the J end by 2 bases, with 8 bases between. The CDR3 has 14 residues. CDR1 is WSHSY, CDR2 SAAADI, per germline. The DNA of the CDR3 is TGCGCCAGCAGTGAAGGTCGGGGCAATCAGCCCCAGCATTTT. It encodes CASSEGRGNQPQHF.

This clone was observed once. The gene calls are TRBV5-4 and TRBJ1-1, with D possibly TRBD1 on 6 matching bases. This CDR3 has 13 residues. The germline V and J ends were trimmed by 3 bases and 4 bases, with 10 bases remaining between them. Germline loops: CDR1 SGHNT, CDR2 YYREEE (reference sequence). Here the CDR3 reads CASSSKGGTEAFF. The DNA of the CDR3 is TGTGCCAGCAGCTCAAAAGGGGGCACTGAAGCTTTCTTT. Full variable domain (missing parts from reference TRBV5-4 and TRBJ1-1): ETGVTQSPTHLIKTRGQQVTLRCSSQSGHNTVSWYQQALGQGPQFIFQYYREEENGRGNFPPRFSGLQFPNYSSELNVNALELDDSALYLCASSSKGGTEAFFGQGTRLTVV.

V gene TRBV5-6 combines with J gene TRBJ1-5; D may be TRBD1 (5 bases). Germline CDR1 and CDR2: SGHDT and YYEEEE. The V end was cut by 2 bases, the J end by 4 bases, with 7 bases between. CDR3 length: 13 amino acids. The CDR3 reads CASSFRGNQPQHF. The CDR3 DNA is TGTGCCAGCAGCTTTAGGGGAAATCAGCCCCAGCATTTT.

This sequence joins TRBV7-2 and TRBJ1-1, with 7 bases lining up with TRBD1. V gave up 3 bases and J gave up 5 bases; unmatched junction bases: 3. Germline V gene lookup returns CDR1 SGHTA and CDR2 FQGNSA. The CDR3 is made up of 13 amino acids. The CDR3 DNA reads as TGTGCCAGCAGCTTCCAGGGGGGAACTGAAGCTTTCTTT. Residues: CASSFQGGTEAFF. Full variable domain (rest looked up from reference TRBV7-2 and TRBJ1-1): GAGVSQSPSNKVTEKGKDVELRCDPISGHTALYWYRQSLGQGLEFLIYFQGNSAPDKSGLPSDRFSAERTGGSVSTLTIQRTQQEDSAVYLCASSFQGGTEAFFGQGTRLTVV.

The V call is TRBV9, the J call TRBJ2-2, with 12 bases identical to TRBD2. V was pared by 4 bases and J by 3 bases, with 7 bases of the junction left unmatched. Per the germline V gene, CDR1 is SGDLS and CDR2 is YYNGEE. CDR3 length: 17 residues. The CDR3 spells CASSLTSGGSYTGELFF. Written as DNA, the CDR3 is TGTGCCAGCAGCCTCACTAGCGGGGGGTCGTACACCGGGGAGCTGTTTTTT. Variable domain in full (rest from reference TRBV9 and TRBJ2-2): DSGVTQTPKHLITATGQRVTLRCSPRSGDLSVYWYQQSLDQGLQFLIQYYNGEERAKGNILERFSAQQFPDLHSELNLSSLELGDSALYFCASSLTSGGSYTGELFFGEGSRLTVL.